Below, 31 T cell receptor beta chains from the same sample are listed, as sequenced in a study of Graves' ophthalmopathy and Graves' hyperthyroidism. The sequenced template was RNA, covering the TCR beta CDR3 region. First-round RT-PCR used HTBI primers; second-round multiplex PCR followed. TCRdb redid the calling of the multiplex PCR reads with MiXCR, one entry per CDR3 protein. The data hold approximately 460,000 distinct CDR3 sequences, with approximately 15% observed a single time. Sequencing was carried out using blood. Receptor source: a woman younger than 45 with Graves' ophthalmopathy.

This clonotype was picked up many times. The chain carries TRBV28 and TRBJ1-2; D gene ambiguous. The CDR3 has 13 amino acids. Germline values: CDR1 MDHEN, CDR2 SYDVKM. V was clipped by 6 bases and J by 2 bases, with 10 bases between them. The DNA of the CDR3 is TGTGCCAGCAGCATAGCAGGAAACTATGGCTACACCTTC. It yields the protein CASSIAGNYGYTF.

Comments on this clonotype: At one end the junction does not follow the germline gene, possibly because of a read error. V usage is TRBV7-2 and J usage is TRBJ1-6; no definite D call. Germline values: CDR1 SGHTA, CDR2 FQGNSA. The CDR3 runs to 14 residues. The CDR3 DNA sequence: TGTGCCAGCAGTTTAGGTATCCGCCGATCACCCCTCCACTTT. It specifies CASSLGIRRSPLHF. The variable domain in full, with the rest retrieved from reference TRBV7-2 and TRBJ1-6, is GAGVSQSPSNKVTEKGKDVELRCDPISGHTALYWYRQSLGQGLEFLIYFQGNSAPDKSGLPSDRFSAERTGGSVSTLTIQRTQQEDSAVYLCASSLGIRRSPLHFGNGTRLTVT.

This clonotype was seen ten or more times. This sequence joins TRBV28 and TRBJ2-5, with a weak D call TRBD1 (5 bases). V was cut by 0 bases and J by 4 bases, with 15 bases left in between. Germline V gene data show CDR1 as MDHEN and CDR2 as SYDVKM. The CDR3 spans 16 residues. For the CDR3, the DNA is TGTGCCAGCAGTTTATGGGGGCGCTACTCGGGAGAGACCCAGTACTTC. It is translated as CASSLWGRYSGETQYF.

This clonotype has at least ten counts. The V and J genes are TRBV28 and TRBJ1-2; a possible D gene is TRBD1 (6 bases). The germline gives CDR1 MDHEN, CDR2 SYDVKM. Trimming left V 4 bases short and J 4 bases short, with 10 bases between. The CDR3 length is 13 residues. The CDR3, as DNA: TGTGCCAGCAGTTCCGGACAGATCTATGGCTACACCTTC. This codes for CASSSGQIYGYTF.

This clonotype was counted only a few times. The chain uses TRBV12-3 or TRBV12-4 and TRBJ1-1, with a possible D match to TRBD1 (6 bases). Trimming took 6 bases from V and 5 from J, leaving 16 bases between them. This CDR3 spans 14 amino acids. DNA of the CDR3: TGTGCCAGCAGATCGCACAGGGTTGCGACTGAAGCTTTCTTT. Encoded protein: CASRSHRVATEAFF.

In this sample, this clonotype turned up many times. The chain joins TRBV12-3 or TRBV12-4 to TRBJ2-2, with 7 bases aligning to TRBD1. CDR3 length equals 17 residues. V shed 5 bases and J 7 bases; nucleotides not matched to a gene: 16. Here the CDR3 reads CASSLRRTGLAVGELFF. The CDR3 DNA follows: TGTGCCAGCAGTCTCAGAAGGACAGGATTAGCAGTCGGGGAGCTGTTTTTT.

This rearrangement joins TRBV12-3 or TRBV12-4 to TRBJ1-1; 11 positions agree with TRBD1. The V segment lost 6 bases and the J segment 8 bases; nucleotides outside the gene matches: 5. The CDR3 extends over 13 amino acids. DNA of the CDR3: TGTGCCAGCAGATCCCGGGACAGGGGGGAAGCTTTCTTT. Residues: CASRSRDRGEAFF.

This clonotype was recorded at least ten times. V usage is TRBV30 and J usage is TRBJ1-1; TRBD1 might be the D (5 bases). This CDR3 spans 14 amino acids. CDR1 is GTSNPN, CDR2 SVGIG, per germline (reference sequence). V was trimmed by 7 bases and J by 5 bases, leaving 20 bases between them. CDR3 loop: CASNRIPRNTEAFF. CDR3 DNA sequence: TGTGCCTCTAACAGGATTCCACGGAATACTGAAGCTTTCTTT. Drawing the rest from reference TRBV30 and TRBJ1-1, the complete variable domain is SQTIHQWPATLVQPVGSPLSLECTVEGTSNPNLYWYRQAAGRGLQLLFYSVGIGQISSEVPQNLSASRPQDRQFILSSKKLLLSDSGFYLCASNRIPRNTEAFFGQGTRLTVV.

In this sample, this clonotype turned up many times. This rearrangement joins TRBV29-1 to TRBJ1-2, with 7 nucleotides matching TRBD1. V was pared by 6 bases and J by 5 bases, with 18 bases of the junction left unmatched. Germline-derived CDR1 and CDR2 are SQVTM and ANQGSEA. CDR3 length: 16 residues. This CDR3 is CSVLSLSTGTGYGYTF. CDR3 DNA: TGCAGCGTCCTATCACTATCGACAGGGACGGGGTATGGCTACACCTTC.

This clonotype appeared many times. The chain uses TRBV6-5 and TRBJ2-7, with TRBD1 identical over 10 bases. With V trimmed by 3 bases and J by 6 bases, 5 bases remained unmatched. The CDR3 runs 14 residues. The germline V gene has CDR1 MNHEY and CDR2 SVGAGI. The CDR3 region is CASSYYRDRGEQYF. DNA for the CDR3: TGTGCCAGCAGTTATTACCGGGACAGGGGCGAGCAGTACTTC.

This clonotype has a count of ten or more. The rearrangement joins TRBV20-1 to TRBJ1-1, with 7 bases identical to TRBD1. Germline V gene lookup returns CDR1 DFQATT and CDR2 SNEGSKA (reference sequence). CDR3 size: 16 residues. V was clipped by 8 bases and J by 2 bases; unmatched bases: 17. As DNA, the CDR3 is TGCAGTCCCTGGGGGGACAGCGAAAGTCCTAACACTGAAGCTTTCTTT. As protein: CSPWGDSESPNTEAFF.

This clonotype has ten or more counts. The chain has TRBV5-1 and TRBJ2-7; 12 bases map to TRBD2. Germline assignment: CDR1 SGHRS and CDR2 YFSETQ. The trim removed 4 bases at V and 6 bases at J, leaving 5 bases unmatched. CDR3 size: 14 residues. CDR3 residues: CASSETSGSSEQYF. CDR3 nucleotide sequence: TGCGCCAGCAGCGAGACTAGCGGGAGTTCCGAGCAGTACTTC.

V gene TRBV28 combines with J gene TRBJ1-1, with D perhaps matching TRBD1 (5 bases). V lost 7 bases to trimming and J lost 3 bases, with 15 bases between them. The CDR3 is 14 residues long. The V gene's germline CDR1 is MDHEN and CDR2 SYDVKM. CDR3: CASKTGESDTEAFF. The CDR3 nucleotides read TGTGCCAGCAAGACGGGGGAGAGTGACACTGAAGCTTTCTTT.

This clonotype was counted ten times or more. The chain couples TRBV6-2 or TRBV6-3 to TRBJ1-1; D not certain. The CDR3 runs 14 residues. Trimming stripped 2 bases from V and 1 base from J, with 8 bases between. The germline gives CDR1 MNHEY, CDR2 SVGEGT. CDR3 nucleotides: TGTGCCAGCAGTTACGGGCCCGGGAACACTGAAGCTTTCTTT. It is translated as CASSYGPGNTEAFF.

This clonotype was recorded at least ten times. The J gene is TRBJ2-7, the V gene TRBV12-5; weak D call: TRBD1 (8 bases). This CDR3 has 14 amino acids. The ends were cut back, 7 bases at V and 1 base at J, with 14 bases in the middle. Germline V lookup: CDR1 LGHNT, CDR2 FRNRAP. The CDR3 loop reads CASATGGVSYEQYF. Here the CDR3 DNA reads TGTGCTAGTGCCACAGGGGGGGTTTCCTACGAGCAGTACTTC. Using reference TRBV12-5 and TRBJ2-7 for the parts outside the CDR3, the full variable domain is DARVTQTPRHKVTEMGQEVTMRCQPILGHNTVFWYRQTMMQGLELLAYFRNRAPLDDSGMPKDRFSAEMPDATLATLKIQPSEPRDSAVYFCASATGGVSYEQYFGPGTRLTVT.

This clonotype showed up many times. The rearrangement links TRBV12-3 or TRBV12-4 to TRBJ2-5; D gene ambiguous. The CDR3 is 11 residues long. V was shortened by 5 bases and J by 7 bases, with 8 bases between the two germline ends. This chain's CDR3 is CASSQDRTQYF. The CDR3 DNA reads as TGTGCCAGCAGTCAAGACCGGACCCAGTACTTC.

A remark on this clonotype: The missing conserved phenylalanine or tryptophan at the end of this CDR3 makes a read error likely. The rearrangement uses TRBV28 and TRBJ1-1; D not certain. The germline V and J ends were trimmed by 5 bases and 1 base, with 14 bases remaining between them. The germline gives CDR1 MDHEN, CDR2 SYDVKM. The CDR3 spans 15 residues. The CDR3 here is CASSRLDLGNTEAFL. CDR3 coding DNA: TGTGCCAGCAGTCGACTGGACCTAGGGAACACTGAAGCTTTCTTG.

This clonotype occurred many times. The J gene is TRBJ2-5, the V gene TRBV15, with TRBD2 matching 8 bases. The CDR3 length is 13 residues. CDR1 is LNHNV and CDR2 is YYDKDF in the germline V gene (reference sequence). The V and J ends lost 4 bases and 5 bases, in that order; junction bases with no gene match: 3. The CDR3 DNA reads as TGTGCCACCAGCACCGGGGGGGGCGAGACCCAGTACTTC. This codes for CATSTGGGETQYF.

In this sample, this clonotype turned up many times. The J gene is TRBJ1-2, the V gene TRBV18; no clear D gene. There are 14 residues in the CDR3. The germline gives CDR1 KGHSH, CDR2 LQKENI. V lost 6 bases and J 4 bases, leaving 15 bases between the germline ends. CDR3 nucleotide sequence: TGTGCCAGCTCCCCTGGACCGACGGGCTATGGCTACACCTTC. Translated, it gives CASSPGPTGYGYTF.

The V call is TRBV12-3 or TRBV12-4, the J call TRBJ1-5; D perhaps matches TRBD1 (6 bases). The CDR3 consists of 15 residues. V shed 7 bases and J shed 7 bases, with 20 bases lying between them. CDR3 in DNA: TGTGCCAGCAACCTGGGGCAGGGGCTCATACAGCCCCAGCATTTT. Amino acids: CASNLGQGLIQPQHF.

The chain couples TRBV11-2 to TRBJ1-3, with D possibly TRBD1 on 5 matching bases. The CDR3 sequence is 17 residues long. Germline CDR1 and CDR2: SGHAT and FQNNGV. Trimming shortened V by 4 bases and J by 0 bases, and 16 bases separated the two germline ends. The CDR3 reads CASSWGPAVGSGNTIYF. CDR3 nucleotides: TGTGCCAGCAGCTGGGGACCGGCGGTGGGCTCTGGAAACACCATATATTTT.

In its sample, this clonotype was seen many times. The genes are TRBV6-2 or TRBV6-3 and TRBJ1-2; D not certain. V lost 0 bases, J lost 6 bases, and 5 bases lay in between. The length of the CDR3 is 12 residues. Germline values: CDR1 MNHEY, CDR2 SVGEGT. CDR3 sequence: CASSYSRHGYTF. The CDR3 DNA reads as TGTGCCAGCAGTTACTCACGCCATGGCTACACCTTC.

This clonotype was seen ten or more times. The V and J genes are TRBV11-2 and TRBJ2-7; 8 bases fit TRBD2. Per the germline V gene, CDR1 is SGHAT and CDR2 is FQNNGV. Unmatched junction bases numbered 19, after V lost 2 bases and J lost 7 bases. The CDR3 is 18 amino acids. CDR3: CASSLRVAAGAPQGEQYF. In nucleotides, the CDR3 is TGTGCCAGCAGCTTACGGGTCGCAGCGGGGGCTCCCCAGGGGGAGCAGTACTTC.

This clonotype has at least ten counts. This sequence joins TRBV19 and TRBJ1-5, with TRBD1 as a possible D gene (5 bases). Germline loops: CDR1 LNHDA, CDR2 SQIVND (reference sequence). This CDR3 region has 14 residues. V lost 1 base, J lost 3 bases, and 7 bases lay in between. The CDR3 reads CASSIAGTNQPQHF. The CDR3, as DNA: TGTGCCAGTAGTATAGCAGGGACCAATCAGCCCCAGCATTTT.

The J gene is TRBJ1-5, the V gene TRBV4-2, with 10 bases that match TRBD1. V was clipped by 0 bases and J by 2 bases; unmatched bases: 4. The CDR3 contains 17 residues. Germline CDR1 and CDR2: LGHNA and YNFKEQ. Here the CDR3 DNA reads TGTGCCAGCAGCCAAGATCCCGGGACAGGGGGCAATCAGCCCCAGCATTTT. It specifies CASSQDPGTGGNQPQHF.

This clonotype was seen ten or more times. The chain uses TRBV30 and TRBJ1-1; TRBD1 is a possible D gene (6 bases). CDR3 length: 15 residues. CDR1 is GTSNPN and CDR2 is SVGIG in the germline V gene (reference sequence). The V end lost 5 bases, the J end lost 2 bases, and 18 bases lay between the germline ends. The CDR3 region is CAWGIEAGVNTEAFF. CDR3 DNA sequence: TGTGCCTGGGGAATAGAGGCAGGGGTCAACACTGAAGCTTTCTTT.

This clonotype appeared many times. The chain uses TRBV6-1 and TRBJ1-2; no clear D gene. V lost 7 bases and J 0 bases, leaving 15 bases between the germline ends. Germline V gene data show CDR1 as MNHNS and CDR2 as SASEGT. The CDR3 is made up of 15 amino acids. The CDR3 is CASTPARNPNYGYTF. In DNA, the CDR3 is TGTGCCAGCACCCCCGCACGGAACCCTAACTATGGCTACACCTTC.

This clonotype was detected a few times. The CDR3 sequence is CASGTDLGNSPLHF. CDR3 sequence (DNA): TGCGCCAGCGGAACGGACCTAGGGAATTCACCCCTCCACTTT. The chain couples TRBV5-1 to TRBJ1-6; D remains unclear. V lost 7 bases and J lost 7, with 15 bases in between. The CDR3 sequence is 14 residues long. CDR1 is SGHRS and CDR2 is YFSETQ in the germline V gene.

The chain has TRBV5-4 and TRBJ2-3; 10 positions match TRBD1. The CDR3 totals 16 residues. The V gene end was trimmed by 2 bases and the J gene end by 5 bases; junction bases not matched to a gene: 8. Per the germline V gene, CDR1 is SGHNT and CDR2 is YYREEE (reference sequence). The CDR3 here is CASSLPGTGVLDTQYF. DNA of the CDR3: TGTGCCAGCAGCTTACCCGGGACAGGGGTATTAGATACGCAGTATTTT.

This clonotype was counted many times. CDR3 residues: CASSFGPRSYEQYF. The CDR3 bases are TGTGCCAGCTCGTTCGGGCCTCGCTCCTACGAGCAGTACTTC. The rearrangement joins TRBV27 to TRBJ2-7; D gene ambiguous. Germline assignment: CDR1 MNHEY and CDR2 SMNVEV (reference sequence). The V end was cut by 8 bases, the J end by 0 bases, with 14 bases between. CDR3 size: 14 residues.

Many counts were recorded for this clonotype. This chain connects TRBV7-8 to TRBJ2-7, with no clear D. CDR1 SGHVS and CDR2 FQNEAQ come from the germline V gene. With 2 bases removed from V and 6 bases from J, the gap between germline ends came to 8 bases. The CDR3 spans 12 residues. CDR3 coding DNA: TGTGCCAGCAGCTTATCCCCCCCCGAGCAGTACTTC. This codes for CASSLSPPEQYF.